This entry concerns a single T cell receptor beta chain. Its target is unknown. V dropped 5 bases and J dropped 0 bases, with 10 bases sitting between them. Germline assignment: CDR1 GTSNPN and CDR2 SVGIG (reference sequence). The CDR3 spans 13 residues. The entry originates in a study of Ad26.COV2.S vaccination and SARS-CoV-2 variants. General study findings and limits: Vaccinated individuals (as opposed to placebo recipients) had higher spike-specific TCR breadth.

Treatment: about 20 received Ad26.COV2.S at low or high dose, single or two shots; about 5 received placebo; per-sample allocation not given. At day 63 after the first vaccine or placebo injection, samples were drawn. An adult aged 18-55 years in Boston served as the donor. TCRdb keeps only in-frame clones here, not all; method: immunoSEQ multiplex PCR. The table shows roughly 320,000 clones, with roughly 84% occurring only once. V gene TRBV30 combines with J gene TRBJ2-5, with D possibly called TRBD1 or TRBD2 (5 bases each). The sequence came from a person between 18 and 65 years old who received the Ad26.COV2.S COVID-19 vaccine or a placebo. Sample: peripheral blood, taken in a trial of Ad26.COV2.S vaccine versus placebo. The CDR3: CAWRGPYQETQYF. The CDR3 DNA reads as TGTGCCTGGCGGGGACCCTACCAAGAGACCCAGTACTTC.